What follows are 15 T cell receptor beta chains derived from one specimen sequenced in a study of monozygotic twins with inflammatory bowel disease (dated by TCRdb to the late 2010s). The library was generated by 5' RACE. Data came from an Illumina HiSeq 2500. Reads reprocessed by TCRdb are summarized as one entry per CDR3 protein sequence, and DNA is absent. This sample's records show 150,000 to 200,000 distinct CDR3 sequences. The top ten hold 2.5% to 3% of the sample. Sequencing used blood. Receptors were obtained from a human donor with ulcerative colitis or Crohn's disease, or a healthy co-twin of an affected twin (not recorded which).

The chain carries TRBV5-1 and TRBJ1-2; TCRdb picks TRBD1, but there is no DNA to check that call. This CDR3 region has 14 residues. Germline-derived CDR1 and CDR2 are SGHRS and YFSETQ. CDR3 sequence reads: CASSSDMGDYGYTF.

J is TRBJ1-5 and V is TRBV10-3. CDR1 is ENHRY, CDR2 SYGVKD, per germline. The CDR3 extends over 13 amino acids. CDR3 residues: CAISESADQPQHF.

The rearrangement links TRBV9 to TRBJ2-7. CDR1 and CDR2 (germline): SGDLS, YYNGEE. This CDR3 has 14 residues. CDR3 amino acids: CASSPRETGYEQYF.

V and J are TRBV20-1 and TRBJ1-5. The germline V gene encodes CDR1 DFQATT and CDR2 SNEGSKA (reference sequence). CDR3 length equals 13 residues. This chain's CDR3 is CSAPPPGNQPQHF.

The chain combines TRBV5-1 with TRBJ1-2; TCRdb picks TRBD1, but there is no DNA to check that call. The CDR3 spans 13 residues. Germline loops: CDR1 SGHRS, CDR2 YFSETQ. The chain's CDR3 is CASSLGGGNGYTF.

CDR3 in amino acids: CSGDRGLGTEAFF. The chain carries TRBV29-1 and TRBJ1-1; TCRdb calls TRBD1, which cannot be checked without DNA. The CDR3 contains 13 residues. The germline CDR1 and CDR2 sequences are SQVTM and ANQGSEA.

This chain uses TRBV28 with TRBJ2-1; no DNA is available, so the TRBD2 call from TCRdb remains unchecked. Germline V gives CDR1 MDHEN, CDR2 SYDVKM. This CDR3 is built from 16 residues. The CDR3 reads CASSPRKRGSYNEQFF.

The chain couples TRBV12-3 or TRBV12-4 to TRBJ2-7; with no DNA, the TCRdb D assignment of TRBD1 cannot be verified. The CDR3 loop spans 12 amino acids. The CDR3 sequence is CASRGTIYEQYF.

This chain joins TRBV7-8 and TRBJ1-5; the TCRdb D gene call, TRBD1, has no DNA to confirm it. This CDR3 contains 14 residues. Germline CDR1 reads SGHVS; CDR2 reads FQNEAQ. CDR3 region: CASSFSDTNQPQHF. Together with reference TRBV7-8 and TRBJ1-5, the CDR3 gives the full variable domain: GAGVSQSPRYKVAKRGQDVALRCDPISGHVSLFWYQQALGQGPEFLTYFQNEAQLDKSGLPSDRFFAERPEGSVSTLKIQRTQQEDSAVYLCASSFSDTNQPQHFGDGTRLSIL.

The rearrangement links TRBV18 to TRBJ1-4; TCRdb's D call, TRBD1, is unchecked because there is no DNA. CDR3 length: 14 residues. The germline V gene encodes CDR1 KGHSH and CDR2 LQKENI. CDR3 protein: CASSPLDEGEKLFF.

This rearrangement joins TRBV6-1 to TRBJ2-3; TCRdb picks TRBD2, but there is no DNA to check that call. Germline CDR1 reads MNHNS; CDR2 reads SASEGT. This CDR3 is 15 amino acids long. CDR3 region: CASSGLAGGRDTQYF.

The chain couples TRBV7-7 to TRBJ2-1. This CDR3 region has 13 residues. Looked up from germline, CDR1 is SSHAT and CDR2 is FNYEAQ (reference sequence). The CDR3 is CASSLGFGNEQFF.

V is TRBV20-1 and J is TRBJ2-1; TCRdb names TRBD2, which stays unverified in the absence of DNA. This CDR3 comprises 17 residues. Germline CDR1 reads DFQATT; CDR2 reads SNEGSKA (reference sequence). The CDR3 protein is CSATGLAGTGRINEQFF.

This chain uses TRBV29-1 with TRBJ2-1; the D call from TCRdb, TRBD1, cannot be confirmed without DNA. There are 12 residues in the CDR3. Germline CDR1 reads SQVTM; CDR2 reads ANQGSEA. The CDR3 sequence is CSARRGGWEQFF.

The chain uses TRBV5-1 and TRBJ2-5; TCRdb indicates TRBD1, and absent DNA this call remains unverified. The CDR3 is 16 amino acids. From germline, CDR1 is SGHRS and CDR2 YFSETQ. CDR3 sequence: CASSSLGTGNQETQYF.